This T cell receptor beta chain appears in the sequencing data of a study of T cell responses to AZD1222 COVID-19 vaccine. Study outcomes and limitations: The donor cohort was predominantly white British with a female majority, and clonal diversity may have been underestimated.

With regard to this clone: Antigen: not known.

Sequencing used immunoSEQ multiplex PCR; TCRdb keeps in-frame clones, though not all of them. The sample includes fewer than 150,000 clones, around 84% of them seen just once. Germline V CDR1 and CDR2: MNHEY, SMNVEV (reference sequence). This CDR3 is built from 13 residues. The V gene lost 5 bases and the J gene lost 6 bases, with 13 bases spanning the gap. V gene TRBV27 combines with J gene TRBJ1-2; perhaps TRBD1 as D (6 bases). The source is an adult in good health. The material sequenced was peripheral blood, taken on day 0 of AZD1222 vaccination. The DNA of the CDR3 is TGTGCCAGCAGTGAACGGGACACACATGGCTACACCTTC. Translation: CASSERDTHGYTF.